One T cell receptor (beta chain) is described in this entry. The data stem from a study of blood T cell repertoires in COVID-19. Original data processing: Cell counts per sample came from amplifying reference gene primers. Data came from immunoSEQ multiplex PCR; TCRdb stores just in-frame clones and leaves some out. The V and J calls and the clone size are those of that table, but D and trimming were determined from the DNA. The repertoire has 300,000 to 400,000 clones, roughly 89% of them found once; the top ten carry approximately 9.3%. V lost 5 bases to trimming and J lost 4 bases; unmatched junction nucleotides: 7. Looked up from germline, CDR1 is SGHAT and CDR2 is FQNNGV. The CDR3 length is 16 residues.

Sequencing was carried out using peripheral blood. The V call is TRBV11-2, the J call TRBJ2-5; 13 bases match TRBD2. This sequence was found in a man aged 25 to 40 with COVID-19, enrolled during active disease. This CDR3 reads CASSPGLAGQRETQYF. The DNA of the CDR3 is TGTGCCAGCAGCCCGGGACTAGCGGGACAGAGAGAGACCCAGTACTTC.